This T cell receptor beta chain was identified in a study of OX40 agonist ivuxolimab in advanced cancers. In the study overall: The dose of intravenous ivuxolimab that patients received every 2 weeks ranged from 0.01 to 10 mg/kg. The study, taken as a whole, reports: CD8+ T cells showed, on average, more clonal expansion than CD4+ cells.

Libraries were prepared by immunoSEQ multiplex PCR; TCRdb keeps only in-frame clonotypes and omits some of them. Of fewer than 55,000 clones listed, about nine tenths are singletons. The CDR3 has 10 residues. The germline V gene has CDR1 SQVTM and CDR2 ANQGSEA. Between the trimmed V and J ends, which lost 4 bases and 12 bases, there was a span of 11 bases. Autoimmune disease history or systemic immunosuppression excluded patients. Samples were taken at baseline and on day 1 of cycles 4 and 7. About this clone: Its antigen is unidentified.

The chain combines TRBV29-1 with TRBJ2-3; D is uncertain. Sequencing was performed on CD4+ or CD8+ T cells sorted from blood, taken in a trial of the OX40 agonist ivuxolimab. This TCR was sampled from an adult with an advanced solid tumor such as melanoma, head and neck, liver or kidney cancer. In DNA, the CDR3 is TGCAGCGTTGTCTCCGCGGTCCAGTATTTT. Translation gives CSVVSAVQYF.